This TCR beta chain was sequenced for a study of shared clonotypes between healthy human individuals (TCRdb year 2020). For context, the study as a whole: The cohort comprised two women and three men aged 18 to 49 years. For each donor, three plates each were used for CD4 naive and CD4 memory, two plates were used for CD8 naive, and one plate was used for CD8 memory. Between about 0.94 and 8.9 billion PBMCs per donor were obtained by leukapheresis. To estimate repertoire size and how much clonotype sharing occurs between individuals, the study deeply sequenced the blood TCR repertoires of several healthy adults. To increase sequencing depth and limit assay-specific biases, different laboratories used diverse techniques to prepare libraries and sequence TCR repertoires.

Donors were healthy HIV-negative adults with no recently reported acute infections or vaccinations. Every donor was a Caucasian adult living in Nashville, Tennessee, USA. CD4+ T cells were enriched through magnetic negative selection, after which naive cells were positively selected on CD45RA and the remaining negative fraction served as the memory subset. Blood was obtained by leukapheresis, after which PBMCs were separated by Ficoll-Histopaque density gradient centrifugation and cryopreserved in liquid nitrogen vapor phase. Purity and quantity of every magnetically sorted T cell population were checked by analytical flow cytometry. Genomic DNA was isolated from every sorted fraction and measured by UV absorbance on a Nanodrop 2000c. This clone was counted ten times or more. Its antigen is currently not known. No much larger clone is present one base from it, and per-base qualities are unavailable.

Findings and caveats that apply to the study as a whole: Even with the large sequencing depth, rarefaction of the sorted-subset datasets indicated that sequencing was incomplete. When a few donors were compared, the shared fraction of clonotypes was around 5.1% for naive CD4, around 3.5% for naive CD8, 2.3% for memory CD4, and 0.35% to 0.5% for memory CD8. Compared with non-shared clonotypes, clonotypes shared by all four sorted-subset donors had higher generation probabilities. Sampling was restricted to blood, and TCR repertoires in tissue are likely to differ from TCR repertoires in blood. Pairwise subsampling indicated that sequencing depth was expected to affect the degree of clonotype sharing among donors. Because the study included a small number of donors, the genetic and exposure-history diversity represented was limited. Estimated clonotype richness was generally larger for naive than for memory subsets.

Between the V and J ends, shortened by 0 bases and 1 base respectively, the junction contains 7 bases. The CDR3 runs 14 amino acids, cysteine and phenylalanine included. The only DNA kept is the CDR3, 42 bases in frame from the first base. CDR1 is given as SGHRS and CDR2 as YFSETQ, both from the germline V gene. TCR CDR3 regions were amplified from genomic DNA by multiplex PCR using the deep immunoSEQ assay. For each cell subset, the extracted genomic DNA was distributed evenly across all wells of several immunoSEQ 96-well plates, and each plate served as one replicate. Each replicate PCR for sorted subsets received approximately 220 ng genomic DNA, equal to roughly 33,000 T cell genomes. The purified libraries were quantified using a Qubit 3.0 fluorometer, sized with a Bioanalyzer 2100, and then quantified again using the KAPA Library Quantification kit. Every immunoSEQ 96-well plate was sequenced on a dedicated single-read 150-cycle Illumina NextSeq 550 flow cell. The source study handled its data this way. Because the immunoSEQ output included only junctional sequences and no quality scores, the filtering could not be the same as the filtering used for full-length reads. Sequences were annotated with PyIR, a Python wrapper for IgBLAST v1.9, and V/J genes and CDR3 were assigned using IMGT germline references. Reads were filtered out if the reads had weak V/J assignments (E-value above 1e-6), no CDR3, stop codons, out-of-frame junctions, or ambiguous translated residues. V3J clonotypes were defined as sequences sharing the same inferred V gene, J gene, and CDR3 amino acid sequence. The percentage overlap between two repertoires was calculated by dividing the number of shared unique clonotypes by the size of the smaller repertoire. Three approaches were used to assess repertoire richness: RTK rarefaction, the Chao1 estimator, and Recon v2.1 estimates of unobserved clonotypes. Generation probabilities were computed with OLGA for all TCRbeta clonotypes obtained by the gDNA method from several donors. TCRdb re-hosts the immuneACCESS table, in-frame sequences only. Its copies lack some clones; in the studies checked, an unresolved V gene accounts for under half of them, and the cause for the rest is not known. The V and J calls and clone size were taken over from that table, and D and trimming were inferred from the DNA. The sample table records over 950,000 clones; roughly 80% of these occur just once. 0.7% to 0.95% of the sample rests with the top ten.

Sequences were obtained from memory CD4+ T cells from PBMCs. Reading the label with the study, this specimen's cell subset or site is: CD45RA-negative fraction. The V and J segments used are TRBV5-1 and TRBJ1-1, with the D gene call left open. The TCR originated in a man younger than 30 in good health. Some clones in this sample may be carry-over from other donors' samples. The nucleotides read TGCGCCAGCAGCTTGGGGGTAGCGAACACTGAAGCTTTCTTT. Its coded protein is CASSLGVANTEAFF.